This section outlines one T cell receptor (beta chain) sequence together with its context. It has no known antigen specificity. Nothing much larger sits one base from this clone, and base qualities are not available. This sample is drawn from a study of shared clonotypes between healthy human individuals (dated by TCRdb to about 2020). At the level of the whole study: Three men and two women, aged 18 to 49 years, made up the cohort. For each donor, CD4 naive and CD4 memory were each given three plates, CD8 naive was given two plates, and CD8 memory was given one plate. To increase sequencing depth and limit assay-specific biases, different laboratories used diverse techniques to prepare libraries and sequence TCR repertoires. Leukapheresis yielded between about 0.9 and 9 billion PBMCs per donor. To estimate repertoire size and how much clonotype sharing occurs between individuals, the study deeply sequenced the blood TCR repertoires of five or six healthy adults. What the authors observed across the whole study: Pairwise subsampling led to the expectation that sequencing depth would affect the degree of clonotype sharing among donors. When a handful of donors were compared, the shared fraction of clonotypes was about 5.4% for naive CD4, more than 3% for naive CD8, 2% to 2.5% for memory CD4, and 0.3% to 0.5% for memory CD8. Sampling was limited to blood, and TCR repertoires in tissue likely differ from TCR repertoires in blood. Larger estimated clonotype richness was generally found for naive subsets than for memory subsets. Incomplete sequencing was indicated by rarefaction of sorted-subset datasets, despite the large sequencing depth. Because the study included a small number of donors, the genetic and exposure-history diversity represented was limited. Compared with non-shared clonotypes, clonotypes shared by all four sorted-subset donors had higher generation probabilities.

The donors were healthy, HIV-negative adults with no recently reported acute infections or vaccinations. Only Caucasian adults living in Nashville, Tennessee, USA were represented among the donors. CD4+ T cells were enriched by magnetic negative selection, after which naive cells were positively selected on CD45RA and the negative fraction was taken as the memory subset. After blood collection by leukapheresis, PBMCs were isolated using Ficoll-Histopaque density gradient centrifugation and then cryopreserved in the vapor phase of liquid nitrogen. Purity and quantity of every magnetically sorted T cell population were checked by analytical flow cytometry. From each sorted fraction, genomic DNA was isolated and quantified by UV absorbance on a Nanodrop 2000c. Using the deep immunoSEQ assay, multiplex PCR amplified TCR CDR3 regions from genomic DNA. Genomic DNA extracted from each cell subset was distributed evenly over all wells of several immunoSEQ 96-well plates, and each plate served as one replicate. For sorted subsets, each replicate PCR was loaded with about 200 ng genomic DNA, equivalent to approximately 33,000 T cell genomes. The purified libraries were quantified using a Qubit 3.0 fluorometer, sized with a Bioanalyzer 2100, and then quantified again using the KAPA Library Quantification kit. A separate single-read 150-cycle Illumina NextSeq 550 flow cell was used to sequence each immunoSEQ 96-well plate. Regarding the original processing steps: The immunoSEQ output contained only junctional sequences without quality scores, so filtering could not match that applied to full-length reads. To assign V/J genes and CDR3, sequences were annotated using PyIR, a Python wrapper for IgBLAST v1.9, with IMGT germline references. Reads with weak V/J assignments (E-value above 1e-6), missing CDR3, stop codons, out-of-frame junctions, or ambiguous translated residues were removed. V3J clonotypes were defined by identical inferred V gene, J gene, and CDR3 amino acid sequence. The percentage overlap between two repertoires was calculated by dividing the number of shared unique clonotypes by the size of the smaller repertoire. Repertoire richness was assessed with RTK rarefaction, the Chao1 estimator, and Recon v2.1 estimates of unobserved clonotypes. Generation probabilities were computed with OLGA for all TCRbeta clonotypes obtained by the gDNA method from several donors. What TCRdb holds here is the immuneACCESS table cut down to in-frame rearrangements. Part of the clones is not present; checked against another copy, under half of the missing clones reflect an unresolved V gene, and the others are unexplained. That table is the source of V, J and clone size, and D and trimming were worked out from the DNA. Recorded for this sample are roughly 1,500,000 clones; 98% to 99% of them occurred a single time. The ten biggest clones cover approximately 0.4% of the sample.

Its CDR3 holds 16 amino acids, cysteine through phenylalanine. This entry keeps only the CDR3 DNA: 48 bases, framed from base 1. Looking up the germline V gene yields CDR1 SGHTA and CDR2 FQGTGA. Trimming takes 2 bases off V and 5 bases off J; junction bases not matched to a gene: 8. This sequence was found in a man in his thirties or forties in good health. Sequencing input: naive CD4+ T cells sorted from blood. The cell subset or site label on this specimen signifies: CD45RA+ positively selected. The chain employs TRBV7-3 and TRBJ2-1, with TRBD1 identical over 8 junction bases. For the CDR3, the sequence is CASSLGRRQGNNEQFF. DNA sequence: TGTGCCAGCAGCTTAGGCCGTAGACAGGGGAACAATGAGCAGTTCTTC.